Listed here are 21 T cell receptor beta chains from one sample, sequenced in a study of beta chain features in type 1 diabetes. The study reverse transcribed the entire isolated RNA, so it sequenced expressed TCRB transcripts. Data came from immunoSEQ multiplex PCR; TCRdb stores just in-frame clones and leaves some out. Among 330,000 or so clones, approximately 14% were seen once, and the ten largest hold around 7%. Sequences were obtained from central memory CD4+ T cells from blood. The receptors shown here come from a man aged 25 to 40 in good health.

The chain couples TRBV7-6 to TRBJ2-5; TRBD1 is a possible D gene (6 bases). CDR1 SGHVS and CDR2 FNYEAQ come from the germline V gene. The CDR3 has 16 amino acids. V was cut by 5 bases and J by 5 bases, with 21 bases left in between. DNA for the CDR3: TGTGCCAGCAGCCTAACGCAAGGGGGAGCAGGGGAGACCCAGTACTTC. Its protein is CASSLTQGGAGETQYF.

In this sample, this clone turned up a few times. This rearrangement joins TRBV4-3 to TRBJ1-4; D is unclear. Trimming removed 4 bases at V and 4 bases at J, with 13 bases between. Germline V CDR1 and CDR2: LGHNA, YSLEER. The CDR3 contains 15 residues. The CDR3 protein is CASSPRPPSNEKLFF. CDR3 sequence (DNA): TGCGCCAGCAGCCCGCGACCCCCAAGTAATGAAAAACTGTTTTTT.

The chain carries TRBV10-3 and TRBJ2-3, with 9 bases lining up with TRBD2. The trim removed 6 bases at V and 4 bases at J, leaving 5 bases unmatched. This CDR3 region has 14 residues. In germline, CDR1 is ENHRY, CDR2 SYGVKD. The CDR3 bases are TGTGCCATCAGAGGAGCGGGGGGCCCAGATACGCAGTATTTT. This encodes CAIRGAGGPDTQYF.

This clone turned up a few times. V gene TRBV21-1 combines with J gene TRBJ1-1. TRBV21-1 is shown as a pseudogene. CDR3 size: 19 residues. The CDR3 bases are TGTGCCAGCAGCGAACACCCCGGGACGGACCAATCCTCTAACACTGAAGCTTTCTTT. Translating it yields CASSEHPGTDQSSNTEAFF.

This clone has a handful of counts. J is TRBJ2-4 and V is TRBV6-1; D is unresolved. CDR1 MNHNS and CDR2 SASEGT come from the germline V gene. This CDR3 is 15 amino acids long. V lost 3 bases and J 3 bases, leaving 12 bases between the germline ends. CDR3 bases: TGTGCCAGCAGTGAGTCAGATAAATTCAAAAACATTCAGTACTTC. It yields the protein CASSESDKFKNIQYF.

The V and J genes are TRBV20-1 and TRBJ1-2; D call uncertain. Germline CDR1 is DFQATT and CDR2 is SNEGSKA (reference sequence). V lost 6 bases and J lost 1, with 6 bases in between. The CDR3 sequence is 11 residues long. CDR3 nucleotide sequence: TGCAGTGCCCCTTTTAACTATGGCTACACCTTC. It translates to CSAPFNYGYTF.

At least ten counts were recorded for this clone. The chain couples TRBV6-1 to TRBJ1-5; TRBD1 might be the D (6 bases). This CDR3 is built from 15 residues. CDR1 and CDR2 from the germline V gene are MNHNS and SASEGT. Trimming took off 6 bases at V and 5 bases at J, with 17 bases between the two ends. CDR3: CASSPRSRGDQPQHF. CDR3 sequence (DNA): TGTGCCAGCAGCCCCCGATCGAGGGGGGATCAGCCCCAGCATTTT.

This rearrangement joins TRBV28 to TRBJ2-2; the D is unclear. Trimming left V 4 bases short and J 2 bases short, with 11 bases between. The CDR3 sequence is 15 residues long. Germline lookup yields CDR1 MDHEN and CDR2 SYDVKM. The CDR3 nucleotides read TGTGCCAGCAGTTCTACCGGGTCCAACACCGGGGAGCTGTTTTTT. Protein sequence: CASSSTGSNTGELFF.

In this sample, this clone turned up a few times. This rearrangement joins TRBV5-4 to TRBJ2-1; TRBD2 matches at 9 bases. CDR3 length: 16 amino acids. Germline CDR1 SGHNT, CDR2 YYREEE (reference sequence). Germline trimming cut 2 bases from V and 9 bases from J; bases unmatched to any gene: 12. Here the CDR3 reads CASSFYSGGPGGEQFF. The CDR3 DNA is TGTGCCAGCAGCTTTTATAGCGGGGGCCCGGGCGGTGAGCAGTTCTTC.

The chain couples TRBV6-5 to TRBJ1-2; D is undetermined. The ends were cut back, 6 bases at V and 8 bases at J, with 16 bases in the middle. Germline CDR1 and CDR2: MNHEY and SVGAGI. The CDR3 extends over 13 amino acids. DNA of the CDR3: TGTGCCAGCAGCCCTACCCCCAAGAGGGGCTACACCTTC. Protein sequence: CASSPTPKRGYTF.

This rearrangement joins TRBV7-2 to TRBJ2-3; 9 nucleotides agree with TRBD2. Germline CDR1 SGHTA, CDR2 FQGNSA. The V and J ends lost 5 bases and 2 bases, in that order; junction bases with no gene match: 11. The CDR3 is made up of 17 amino acids. CDR3 nucleotides: TGTGCCAGCAGCGGAGGTAGCGGGAGCAGGGTCACAGATACGCAGTATTTT. This gives the protein CASSGGSGSRVTDTQYF.

As regards this clone: One end of the junction is discordant with germline, which a read error may explain. The chain joins TRBV6-6 to TRBJ1-4; possibly TRBD1 for D (6 bases). CDR3 size: 15 residues. The V gene's germline CDR1 is MNHNY and CDR2 SVGAGI (reference sequence). Here the CDR3 reads CASRGGPATNEKLFF. CDR3 nucleotide sequence: TGTGCAAGCAGAGGGGGACCTGCAACTAATGAAAAACTGTTTTTT.

This clone was counted between two and nine times. This sequence joins TRBV4-3 and TRBJ2-5; a possible D gene is TRBD2 (5 bases). Germline assignment: CDR1 LGHNA and CDR2 YSLEER. Trimming removed 4 bases at V and 4 bases at J, with 13 bases between. This CDR3 contains 14 residues. CDR3 in DNA: TGCGCCAGCAGCCCCAGCGGACGGGCAGAGACCCAGTACTTC. Its protein is CASSPSGRAETQYF.

This clone was seen a few times. V gene TRBV4-3 combines with J gene TRBJ2-2; D is unresolved. Trimming removed 1 base from V and 7 bases from J, with 13 bases in between. CDR1 is LGHNA, CDR2 YSLEER, per germline. This CDR3 is 15 amino acids long. The CDR3: CASSQGGISGGELFF. CDR3 nucleotide sequence: TGCGCCAGCAGCCAAGGTGGGATCTCTGGCGGGGAGCTGTTTTTT.

This clone appeared a few times. Other DNA sequences from this sample encode an identical CDR3 as well. V gene TRBV20-1 combines with J gene TRBJ1-4; no reliable D call. The CDR3 totals 11 residues. Germline V gene sequence: CDR1 DFQATT, CDR2 SNEGSKA (reference sequence). V lost 5 bases and J 5 bases, leaving 6 bases between the germline ends. The CDR3 here is CSAQGNEKLFF. The CDR3, as DNA: TGCAGTGCTCAAGGAAATGAAAAACTGTTTTTT.

This clone was seen a few times. The chain links TRBV6-1 to TRBJ2-7; TRBD1 agrees at 9 bases. Per germline, CDR1 MNHNS and CDR2 SASEGT. The J segment lost 4 bases and the V segment lost 4 bases, leaving 2 bases of the junction unmatched. The CDR3 length is 13 residues. CDR3 bases: TGTGCCAGCAGTGCTGACAGGGGGTACGAGCAGTACTTC. Amino acids: CASSADRGYEQYF.

The chain links TRBV6-1 to TRBJ1-2; D is unclear. Germline CDR1 is MNHNS and CDR2 is SASEGT. The CDR3 runs to 14 residues. The ends were cut back, 4 bases at V and 1 base at J, with 10 bases in the middle. CDR3 DNA sequence: TGTGCCAGCAGTGGCCGCGGAGATAACTATGGCTACACCTTC. Encoded protein: CASSGRGDNYGYTF.

Comments on this clone: A much more abundant neighbour one base away suggests this may be a read error. Other DNA sequences in the sample encode the same CDR3. The chain recombines TRBV7-9 with TRBJ2-6; D unclear. Trimming took 5 bases from V and 4 from J, leaving 6 bases between them. The germline gives CDR1 SEHNR, CDR2 FQNEAQ (reference sequence). The CDR3 sequence is 13 residues long. CDR3 sequence: CASSPSGANVLTF. The CDR3 region has the DNA TGTGCCAGCAGCCCTTCCGGGGCCAACGTCCTGACTTTC. Full variable domain (outside the CDR3, taken from reference TRBV7-9 and TRBJ2-6): DTGVSQNPRHKITKRGQNVTFRCDPISEHNRLYWYRQTLGQGPEFLTYFQNEAQLEKSRLLSDRFSAERPKGSFSTLEIQRTEQGDSAMYLCASSPSGANVLTFGAGSRLTVL.

The V gene is TRBV5-1, the J gene TRBJ2-7, with D unresolved. The CDR3 consists of 14 residues. Germline V CDR1 and CDR2: SGHRS, YFSETQ. Deletions cut 0 bases from V and 2 bases from J, with 9 bases between. CDR3 nucleotide sequence: TGCGCCAGCAGCTTGGTTAGTGGCACCTACGAGCAGTACTTC. It is translated as CASSLVSGTYEQYF.

There are a few counts of this clone. Additional DNA sequences in this sample encode the identical CDR3. The rearrangement uses TRBV7-8 and TRBJ2-3; the D is unclear. Per the germline V gene, CDR1 is SGHVS and CDR2 is FQNEAQ. This CDR3 has 12 residues. V lost 3 bases, J lost 6 bases, and 7 bases lay in between. The CDR3 DNA reads TGTGCCAGCAGCTTTTCGCGGGATACGCAGTATTTT. It yields the protein CASSFSRDTQYF.

V usage is TRBV9 and J usage is TRBJ1-4; 8 bases are shared with TRBD1. The CDR3 runs 14 residues. Per the germline V gene, CDR1 is SGDLS and CDR2 is YYNGEE. With 4 bases clipped from V and 5 bases from J, the junction kept 4 bases outside the gene matches. This CDR3 reads CASSRRQGNEKLFF. CDR3 coding DNA: TGTGCCAGCAGCAGGAGACAGGGGAATGAAAAACTGTTTTTT. The variable domain in full, completed from reference TRBV9 and TRBJ1-4, reads DSGVTQTPKHLITATGQRVTLRCSPRSGDLSVYWYQQSLDQGLQFLIQYYNGEERAKGNILERFSAQQFPDLHSELNLSSLELGDSALYFCASSRRQGNEKLFFGSGTQLSVL.